One sample yielded the 2 T cell receptor beta chains listed below, sequenced in a study of T-cell memory formation after mild COVID-19. TCRdb recomputed calls from the 5' RACE reads with MiXCR, one row per CDR3 protein. The sample records 450,000 to 650,000 distinct CDR3 sequences, roughly 17% being singletons. The specimen was PBMCs or a T cell subset sorted from them (not recorded which). The receptors come from an adult woman who had mild COVID-19 (a few samples of this study predate the infection). Cell type and time point are not known.

This clonotype was observed a handful of times. This rearrangement joins TRBV29-1 to TRBJ2-1; 10 positions match TRBD2. The CDR3 totals 16 residues. The junction had 10 bases not matched to a gene; V was cut back by 1 base and J by 7 bases. Germline loops: CDR1 SQVTM, CDR2 ANQGSEA. The CDR3 reads CSVEGLAGVILNEQFF. CDR3 in DNA: TGCAGCGTTGAAGGGCTAGCGGGAGTCATCCTTAATGAGCAGTTCTTC.

This chain connects TRBV6-6 to TRBJ2-5, with D hard to call. The germline CDR1 and CDR2 sequences are MNHNY and SVGAGI (reference sequence). CDR3 length: 15 residues. V was clipped by 0 bases and J by 1 base, with 9 bases between them. In DNA form, the CDR3 reads TGTGCCAGCAGTTACTCCCAGTTGGGCCAAGAGACCCAGTACTTC. Protein product: CASSYSQLGQETQYF.